The T cell receptor beta chain described here comes from a study of blood T cell repertoires in COVID-19. Whole-study context: COVID-19 samples collected from the United States, Italy and Spain covered acute and convalescent phases. The analysed material was cDNA or gDNA that came from T cells, B-cell-depleted T cells, or PBMCs.

Authors' analysis steps: Reference gene primer amplification yielded estimated nucleated cell counts. Generated by immunoSEQ multiplex PCR, the TCRdb table keeps only in-frame clones and is missing some. V and J calls and clone size are given by that table; D and trimming were obtained from the DNA. Here the sample spans 200,000 to 250,000 clones, roughly four fifths being singletons. The CDR3 totals 15 residues. V was clipped by 6 bases and J by 6 bases; unmatched bases: 14. The germline CDR1 and CDR2 sequences are MNHEY and SMNVEV (reference sequence). The sequence derives from a woman in her thirties or forties with acute or convalescent COVID-19. The sequencing sample was made of peripheral blood. This chain connects TRBV27 to TRBJ2-7, with TRBD1 matching over 7 bases. CDR3 DNA: TGTGCCAGCAGATATAGTGCCGACAGGGTTCGCGAGCAGTACTTC. Its protein product is CASRYSADRVREQYF.